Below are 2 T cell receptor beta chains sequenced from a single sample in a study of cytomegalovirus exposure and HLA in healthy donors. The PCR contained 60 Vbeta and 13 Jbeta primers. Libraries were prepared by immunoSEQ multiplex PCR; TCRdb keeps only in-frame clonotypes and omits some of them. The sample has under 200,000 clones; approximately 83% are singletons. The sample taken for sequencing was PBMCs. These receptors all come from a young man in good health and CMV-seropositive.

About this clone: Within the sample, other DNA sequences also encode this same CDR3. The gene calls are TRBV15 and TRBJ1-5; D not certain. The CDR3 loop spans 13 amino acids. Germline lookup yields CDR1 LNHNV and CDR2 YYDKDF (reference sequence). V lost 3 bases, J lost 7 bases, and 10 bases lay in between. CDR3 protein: CATSRGSGQPQHF. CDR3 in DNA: TGTGCCACCAGCAGGGGGAGTGGGCAGCCCCAGCATTTT.

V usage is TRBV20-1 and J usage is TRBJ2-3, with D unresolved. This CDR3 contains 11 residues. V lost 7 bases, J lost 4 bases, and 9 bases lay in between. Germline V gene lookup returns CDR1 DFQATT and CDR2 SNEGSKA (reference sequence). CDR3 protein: CSVKLADTQYF. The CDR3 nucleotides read TGCAGTGTAAAACTCGCAGATACGCAGTATTTT.